Listed below are T cell receptor beta chains from one sample, sequenced in a study of blood T cell repertoires in COVID-19. TCRdb's copy holds only in-frame clones and misses some; the assay was immunoSEQ multiplex PCR. The sample carries about 280,000 clones, around nine tenths recorded once. Sequenced input: PBMCs or T cells enriched from blood (not recorded which). These receptors came from a woman aged 55-70 years who had recovered from COVID-19. The CDR3 runs from the conserved cysteine through the conserved F or W. D genes are given only for firm matches. Rows give clone size only sometimes, using once, few, many, or a class for an expanded clone.

J gene	V gene	D gene	clone size	CDR3 protein	CDR3 DNA
TRBJ1-2	TRBV5-8	TRBD1	NA	CASSNYGTGGDGYTF	TGTGCCAGCAGCAACTACGGGACAGGGGGCGATGGCTACACCTTC
TRBJ2-1	TRBV2	TRBD2	few	CASIGGRNEQFF	TGTGCCAGCATAGGCGGGAGGAATGAGCAGTTCTTC
TRBJ2-7	TRBV5-4	NA	NA	CASSPRELSYEQYF	TGTGCCAGCAGCCCGAGGGAGCTATCCTACGAGCAGTACTTC
TRBJ2-7	TRBV7-2	TRBD2	NA	CASSAGWGGEQYF	TGTGCCAGCAGCGCCGGGTGGGGGGGCGAGCAGTACTTC
TRBJ1-3	TRBV10-3	NA	once	CAINNRDSGNTIYF	TGTGCCATCAATAACAGGGACTCTGGAAACACCATATATTTT
TRBJ1-2	TRBV4-1	TRBD1	NA	CASSQAQQGKHYGYTF	TGCGCCAGCAGCCAAGCTCAACAGGGGAAGCACTATGGCTACACCTTC
TRBJ1-6	TRBV7-9	TRBD1	NA	CASSLGTGDFGSPLHF	TGTGCCAGCAGCTTAGGGACAGGGGACTTTGGGTCACCCCTCCACTTT
TRBJ1-5	TRBV2	NA	NA	CASNGVGQPQHF	TGTGCCAGCAACGGGGTAGGGCAGCCCCAGCATTTT
TRBJ2-3	TRBV9	NA	NA	CASSMSGSTDTQYF	TGTGCCAGCAGCATGAGCGGAAGCACAGATACGCAGTATTTT
TRBJ1-2	TRBV28	NA	NA	CASTPRTERHGYTF	TGTGCCAGCACTCCAAGGACAGAGAGGCATGGCTACACCTTC
TRBJ1-3	TRBV7-9	NA	NA	CASSRPGSGNTIYF	TGTGCCAGCAGCCGCCCAGGCTCTGGAAACACCATATATTTT
TRBJ2-2	TRBV12-3/TRBV12-4	TRBD2	NA	CANRGGYTGELFF	TGTGCCAACCGGGGGGGTTACACCGGGGAGCTGTTTTTT
TRBJ2-7	TRBV5-5	NA	NA	CASSRLTANYEQYF	TGTGCCAGCAGCCGATTGACAGCGAACTACGAGCAGTACTTC
TRBJ2-1	TRBV6-5	NA	NA	CASRRPGHNNEQFF	TGTGCCAGCAGACGTCCGGGACACAACAATGAGCAGTTCTTC
TRBJ2-2	TRBV28	NA	NA	CASTEQGGDGTGELFF	TGTGCCAGCACCGAACAGGGAGGGGATGGCACCGGGGAGCTGTTTTTT
TRBJ2-1	TRBV6-4	TRBD2	NA	CASSVLAGVRNEQFF	TGTGCCAGCAGTGTTCTAGCGGGAGTACGTAATGAGCAGTTCTTC
TRBJ2-1	TRBV11-2	TRBD2	NA	CASRLAGGREGEQFF	TGTGCCAGCAGGCTAGCGGGGGGCAGGGAGGGTGAGCAGTTCTTC
TRBJ2-2	TRBV27	NA	NA	CASRLNMGRGELFF	TGTGCCAGCAGACTAAACATGGGTAGAGGGGAGCTGTTTTTT
TRBJ1-5	TRBV2	NA	NA	CASSGNGFQHF	TGTGCCAGCAGTGGGAACGGGTTCCAGCATTTT
TRBJ2-3	TRBV2	NA	once	CASSGKRTAFEDTQYF	TGTGCCAGCAGTGGAAAAAGAACTGCATTTGAGGATACGCAGTATTTT
TRBJ1-4	TRBV7-6	NA	NA	CASSRILIQATNEKLFF	TGTGCCAGCAGCCGGATACTAATACAGGCAACTAATGAAAAACTGTTTTTT
TRBJ2-3	TRBV5-1	TRBD2	NA	CASSLGSGAWTDTQYF	TGCGCCAGCAGCTTAGGGAGCGGGGCTTGGACAGATACGCAGTATTTT
TRBJ2-5	TRBV5-1	NA	NA	CASSLAGLETQYF	TGCGCCAGCAGCTTGGCAGGTTTGGAGACCCAGTACTTC
TRBJ1-2	TRBV6-5	NA	NA	CASKVQEGNYGYTF	TGTGCCAGCAAGGTCCAGGAGGGCAACTATGGCTACACCTTC
TRBJ1-4	TRBV7-2	TRBD1	NA	CASSIGGTGGVKLFF	TGTGCCAGCAGTATCGGTGGGACAGGAGGGGTAAAACTGTTTTTT
TRBJ1-2	TRBV18	TRBD1	NA	CASSSGTGDSGGYTF	TGTGCCAGCTCATCCGGGACAGGAGATTCGGGGGGCTACACCTTC
TRBJ1-2	TRBV5-1	NA	NA	CASSLQGKGDYGYTF	TGCGCCAGCAGCTTACAGGGTAAAGGGGACTATGGCTACACCTTC
TRBJ2-1	TRBV29-1	TRBD2	NA	CSVEGVPGLAVSSYNEQFF	TGCAGCGTTGAAGGCGTCCCGGGACTAGCGGTAAGCTCCTACAATGAGCAGTTCTTC
TRBJ1-2	TRBV2	NA	once	CASSRNTDSYGYTF	TGTGCCAGCAGTAGAAATACGGACAGCTATGGCTACACCTTC
TRBJ2-2	TRBV5-1	NA	NA	CASSLGQQNTGELFF	TGCGCCAGCAGCTTAGGACAGCAAAACACCGGGGAGCTGTTTTTT
TRBJ1-2	TRBV6-5	NA	NA	CASSYLRGWMGDGYTF	TGTGCCAGCAGTTACCTCAGGGGTTGGATGGGGGATGGCTACACCTTC
TRBJ1-1	TRBV29-1	TRBD1	NA	CSVEAGQVGNTEAFF	TGCAGCGTTGAGGCCGGACAGGTTGGGAACACTGAAGCTTTCTTT
TRBJ2-1	TRBV3-1/TRBV3-2	NA	NA	CASSHGGREQFF	TGTGCCAGCAGCCACGGGGGGCGTGAGCAGTTCTTC